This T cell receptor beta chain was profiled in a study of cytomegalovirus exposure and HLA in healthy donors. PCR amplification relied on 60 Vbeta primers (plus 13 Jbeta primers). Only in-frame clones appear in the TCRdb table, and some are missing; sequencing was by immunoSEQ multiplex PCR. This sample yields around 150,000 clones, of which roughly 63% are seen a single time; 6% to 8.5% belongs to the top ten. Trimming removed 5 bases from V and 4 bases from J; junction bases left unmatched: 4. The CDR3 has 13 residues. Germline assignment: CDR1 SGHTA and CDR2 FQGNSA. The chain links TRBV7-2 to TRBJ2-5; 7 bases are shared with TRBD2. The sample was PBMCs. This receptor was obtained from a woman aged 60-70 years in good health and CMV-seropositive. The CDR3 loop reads CASSLGLVETQYF. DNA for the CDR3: TGTGCCAGCAGCCTCGGACTAGTAGAGACCCAGTACTTC.